These T cell receptor beta chains were read from a single sample in a study of T cells after yellow fever vaccination. Each CDR3 protein is one row after TCRdb ran MiXCR on the 5' RACE reads. The sample includes some 340,000 distinct CDR3 sequences, around 10% of them seen just once. The source was CD4+ T cells sorted from PBMCs, collected 45 days after the yellow fever booster vaccination. Every receptor here comes from a man aged 18-30 years who received the YFV17D yellow fever vaccine. Both conserved end residues are part of each CDR3. D genes are given only for firm matches. Clone size, where shown, is once, few, many, or a class for clones that have expanded.

>NA|TRBJ2-2|few|16|TRBV5-4
TGTGCCAGCAGGTCCTCCGGACAGTACAACACCGGGGAGCTGTTTTTT
CASRSSGQYNTGELFF
>TRBD1|TRBJ1-5|NA|15|TRBV6-6
TGTGCCAGCAGCCCTACGACAGGGAGGAATCAGCCCCAGCATTTT
CASSPTTGRNQPQHF
>NA|TRBJ1-5|few|15|TRBV4-3
TGCGCCAGTTCGGTCGACGGAATGGGCAATCAGCCCCAGCATTTT
CASSVDGMGNQPQHF
>TRBD1|TRBJ2-3|few|14|TRBV7-9
TGTGCCAGCAGCTTAAGACAGGGGAAGGATACGCAGTATTTT
CASSLRQGKDTQYF
>NA|TRBJ2-3|many|15|TRBV20-1
TGCAGTGCTAGAGATGGGGCAGGGGGCACAGATACGCAGTATTTT
CSARDGAGGTDTQYF
>NA|TRBJ2-2|NA|13|TRBV20-1
TGCAGTGCTAAAGGCCGCAGCCTCGGGGAGCTGTTTTTT
CSAKGRSLGELFF
>NA|TRBJ2-3|NA|15|TRBV5-1
TGCGCCAGCAGCAAAAGACAGGAGAGCACAGATACGCAGTATTTT
CASSKRQESTDTQYF
>NA|TRBJ2-1|NA|11|TRBV2
TGTGCCAGCAGTGAATTGCTGGAGCAGTTCTTC
CASSELLEQFF
>TRBD1|TRBJ2-7|few|13|TRBV6-6
TGTGCCAGCAGTCGTGGGACAGGGGACGAGCAGTACTTC
CASSRGTGDEQYF
>TRBD2|TRBJ2-1|NA|18|TRBV11-2
TGTGCCAGCAGCCCGGGACTAGCGGGGGGTGGGGTATACAATGAGCAGTTCTTC
CASSPGLAGGGVYNEQFF
>TRBD1|TRBJ1-1|many|15|TRBV19
TGTGCCAGTAACTCGCGGGACAGAGGGAACACTGAAGCTTTCTTT
CASNSRDRGNTEAFF
>NA|TRBJ2-2|many|15|TRBV4-1
TGCGCCAGCAGCCAAGGGCAGGGAGGCACCGGGGAGCTGTTTTTT
CASSQGQGGTGELFF
>NA|TRBJ2-1|few|14|TRBV5-1
TGCGCCAGCAGCTTGGCCCCGATGTACAATGAGCAGTTCTTC
CASSLAPMYNEQFF
>TRBD1|TRBJ2-3|NA|15|TRBV6-5
TGTGCCAGCAAAGACCGGGACAGGGGTCCAGATACGCAGTATTTT
CASKDRDRGPDTQYF
>TRBD1|TRBJ2-6|few|16|TRBV18
TGTGCCAGCTCACGACTGACAGGGACCGGGGCCAACGTCCTGACTTTC
CASSRLTGTGANVLTF
>NA|TRBJ2-5|many|14|TRBV6-2/TRBV6-3
TGTGCCAGCGTCACCGGTGGGGGTCAAGAGACCCAGTACTTC
CASVTGGGQETQYF
>NA|TRBJ2-2|NA|15|TRBV24-1
TGTGCCACCAGTGATCCGGGAGAGTGGAACGGGGAGCTGTTTTTT
CATSDPGEWNGELFF
>NA|TRBJ2-2|NA|16|TRBV20-1
TGCAGTGCTAGAGATCTAAGGACAGATAACACCGGGGAGCTGTTTTTT
CSARDLRTDNTGELFF
>TRBD2|TRBJ2-3|many|17|TRBV4-3
TGCGCCAGCAGCCAAGATCGACTAGCGGGGGGCACAGATACGCAGTATTTT
CASSQDRLAGGTDTQYF
>TRBD1|TRBJ2-1|few|15|TRBV6-2/TRBV6-3
TGTGCCAGCAGCTCCCAGGACAGGGATGGTGATGAGCAGTTCTTC
CASSSQDRDGDEQFF
>NA|TRBJ1-6|few|12|TRBV28
TGTGCCAGCAGGGTATTAGGGTCACCCCTCCACTTT
CASRVLGSPLHF
>NA|TRBJ2-3|NA|14|TRBV7-2
TGTGCCAGCAGCTTTTGGGGGATCACAGATACGCAGTATTTT
CASSFWGITDTQYF
>NA|TRBJ1-6|few|16|TRBV6-5
TGTGCCAGCAGTTACTCTCCTAGCTATCCCAATTCACCCCTCCACTTT
CASSYSPSYPNSPLHF
>NA|TRBJ2-3|few|17|TRBV6-5
TGTGCCAGCAGTTTAAGGGCAGGGGCGGGCTTGGCAGATACGCAGTATTTT
CASSLRAGAGLADTQYF
>NA|TRBJ2-1|few|16|TRBV7-9
TGTGCCAGCAGCCCGGAGTTTGGGGGCCGCTACAATGAGCAGTTCTTC
CASSPEFGGRYNEQFF
>TRBD2|TRBJ2-3|few|16|TRBV12-3/TRBV12-4
TGTGCCAGCAGTTTCGGGGGGAGTCGGGGCACAGATACGCAGTATTTT
CASSFGGSRGTDTQYF
>TRBD1|TRBJ2-1|NA|14|TRBV6-6
TGTGCCAGCAGTTACCCAGGGGGCCGGGATGAGCAGTTCTTC
CASSYPGGRDEQFF
>NA|TRBJ2-5|many|15|TRBV12-3/TRBV12-4
TGTGCCAGCAGTTTTTCCAGTGGGGCCCAAGAGACCCAGTACTTC
CASSFSSGAQETQYF
>NA|TRBJ2-3|few|14|TRBV7-2
TGTGCCAGCAGCGCCGGACAGAACGGAGATACGCAGTATTTT
CASSAGQNGDTQYF
>TRBD1|TRBJ1-1|NA|15|TRBV18
TGTGCCAGCTCACTTAACCCGGGACAGGGGGCTTATGCTTTCTTT
CASSLNPGQGAYAFF
>NA|TRBJ1-2|NA|12|TRBV20-1
TGCAGTGCCGCGACCGGCCCGTATGGCTACACCTTC
CSAATGPYGYTF
>NA|TRBJ1-4|few|16|TRBV4-1
TGCGCCAGCAGCCAAGAATCTTACAGAGCTAATGAAAAACTGTTTTTT
CASSQESYRANEKLFF
>TRBD1|TRBJ1-5|few|17|TRBV18
TGTGCCAGCTCACCACCGAACCGACAGGGATCCAATCAGCCCCAGCATTTT
CASSPPNRQGSNQPQHF
>NA|TRBJ2-5|once|14|TRBV25-1
TGTGCCAGCAGCCGAATGGGGGGCCTGGAGACCCAGTACTTC
CASSRMGGLETQYF
>NA|TRBJ2-3|few|14|TRBV5-4
TGTGCCAGCAGCAAGGGACCTAGCACAGATACGCAGTATTTT
CASSKGPSTDTQYF
>TRBD1|TRBJ2-5|NA|15|TRBV6-1
TGTGCCAGCAGCACACGTAACAGGGGAGAAGAGACCCAGTACTTC
CASSTRNRGEETQYF
>TRBD2|TRBJ2-5|few|16|TRBV27
TGTGCCAGCAGCCCACTAGCGGGGGGCTCACAAGAGACCCAGTACTTC
CASSPLAGGSQETQYF
>NA|TRBJ1-2|many|11|TRBV20-1
TGCAGTGCCCTCCGGACTTATGGCTACACCTTC
CSALRTYGYTF
>TRBD1|TRBJ2-7|NA|15|TRBV20-1
TGCAGTGCTAGTGGCTCCGGGACAGGGAAAGACGAGCAGTACTTC
CSASGSGTGKDEQYF
>NA|TRBJ2-3|many|15|TRBV7-2
TGTGCCAGCAGCTTAATGGGAGCTTCCACAGATACGCAGTATTTT
CASSLMGASTDTQYF
>NA|TRBJ1-5|NA|15|TRBV4-1
TGCGCCAGCAGCCGGGCGGGACACGACAATCAGCCCCAGCATTTT
CASSRAGHDNQPQHF
>TRBD1|TRBJ1-4|NA|13|TRBV20-1
TGCAGTGCGCATACAGGGGGAGAGGAAAAACTGTTTTTT
CSAHTGGEEKLFF
>TRBD1|TRBJ2-1|many|15|TRBV24-1
TGTGCCACCAGTGACGCCGGGACAGGGGACAATGAGCAGTTCTTC
CATSDAGTGDNEQFF
>TRBD1|TRBJ1-2|few|14|TRBV12-3/TRBV12-4
TGTGCCAGCAGTTTTTCGGGACAGGGGCGCGGCTACACCTTC
CASSFSGQGRGYTF
>TRBD2|TRBJ2-3|few|17|TRBV5-1
TGCGCCAGCAGCTTGGAAGTAGCGGGGGGAGGCCCAGATACGCAGTATTTT
CASSLEVAGGGPDTQYF
>TRBD1|TRBJ2-5|NA|14|TRBV20-1
TGCAGTGCCCAGGACAGGGGAACTCGGGAGACCCAGTACTTC
CSAQDRGTRETQYF
>TRBD1|TRBJ1-1|NA|16|TRBV5-4
TGTGCCAGCAGCCCTGCTCTCGGGACAGGGGGATATGAAGCTTTCTTT
CASSPALGTGGYEAFF
>NA|TRBJ2-7|few|16|TRBV6-6
TGTGCCAGCAGTTTCACGCCCATCCCTAAGTCCTACGAGCAGTACTTC
CASSFTPIPKSYEQYF
>NA|TRBJ1-5|NA|15|TRBV15
TGTGCCACCAGCAGAGATATCACAGGGTACCAGCCCCAGCATTTT
CATSRDITGYQPQHF
>NA|TRBJ1-6|NA|16|TRBV4-1
TGCGCCAGCAGCCAAGATCAGAACAGGGCTAATTCACCCCTCCACTTT
CASSQDQNRANSPLHF
>NA|TRBJ2-7|NA|13|TRBV4-3
TGCGCCAGCAGCCAAGATTATCTAGGAAACTTGGGTTTC
CASSQDYLGNLGF
>TRBD2|TRBJ2-2|few|20|TRBV28
TGTGCCAGCAGTCGGGCAACTAGCGGGGGGGCCGGGGATCTACCCGGGGAGCTGTTTTTT
CASSRATSGGAGDLPGELFF
>NA|TRBJ2-3|few|13|TRBV29-1
TGCAGCGTTGTGGAGCCAGCGCTAGATACGCAGTATTTT
CSVVEPALDTQYF
>NA|TRBJ1-3|NA|17|TRBV7-2
TGTGCCAGCAGCTTAGCCGGGACACCGAGCTCTGGAAACACCATATATTTT
CASSLAGTPSSGNTIYF